This TCR beta chain comes out of a study of T cell repertoires in cytomegalovirus infection. Looking at the study overall: Both CMV infection and a matching HLA type were indicated by public TCR beta signatures.

Using its own MiXCR run on the reads, TCRdb lists one record per CDR3 protein. The sample consists of about 260,000 distinct CDR3 sequences, roughly 15% of them appearing once. About this clonotype itself: The antigen remains unidentified.

Findings and limits, study-wide: There were carriers of CMV plus the relevant HLA, and cumulative public TCR beta family frequency identified them.

The sequencing input was PBMCs. The receptor comes from a human donor in good health (CMV status not recorded). Some clones in this sample may be carry-over from other donors' samples.

The CDR3 sequence is CASSSMSRDRSSTDTQYF. In DNA form, the CDR3 reads TGTGCCAGCAGCTCAATGTCCCGGGACAGGTCTAGCACAGATACGCAGTATTTT. The chain links TRBV7-6 to TRBJ2-3; 8 nucleotides agree with TRBD1. The CDR3 has 18 amino acids. J lost 0 bases, V lost 4 bases, and 12 bases had no gene match. The germline gives CDR1 SGHVS, CDR2 FNYEAQ.